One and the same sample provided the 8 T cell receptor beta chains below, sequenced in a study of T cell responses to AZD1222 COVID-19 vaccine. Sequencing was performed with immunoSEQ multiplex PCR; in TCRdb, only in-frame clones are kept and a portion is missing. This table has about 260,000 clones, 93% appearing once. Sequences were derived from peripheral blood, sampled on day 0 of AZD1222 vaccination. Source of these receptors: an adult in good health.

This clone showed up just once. CDR3 region: CASRSDRGHTPYEQYF. The CDR3 nucleotides are TGTGCCAGCAGATCGGACAGGGGCCACACCCCCTACGAGCAGTACTTC. The genes are TRBV6-6 and TRBJ2-7, with 9 bases aligning to TRBD1. V lost 6 bases, J lost 2 bases, and 11 bases stayed unmatched. The CDR3 loop spans 16 amino acids. Germline values: CDR1 MNHNY, CDR2 SVGAGI (reference sequence).

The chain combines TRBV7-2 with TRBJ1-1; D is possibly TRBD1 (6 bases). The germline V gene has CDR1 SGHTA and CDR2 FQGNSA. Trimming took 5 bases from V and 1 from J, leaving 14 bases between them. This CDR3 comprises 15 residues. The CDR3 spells CASSPMDSGNTEAFF. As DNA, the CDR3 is TGTGCCAGCAGCCCTATGGACAGTGGGAACACTGAAGCTTTCTTT.

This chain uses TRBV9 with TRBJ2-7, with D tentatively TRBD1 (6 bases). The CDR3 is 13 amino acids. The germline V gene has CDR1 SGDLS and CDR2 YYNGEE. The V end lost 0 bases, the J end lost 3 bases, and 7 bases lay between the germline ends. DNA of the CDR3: TGTGCCAGCAGCGTAGTAGGGGGCTACGAGCAGTACTTC. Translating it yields CASSVVGGYEQYF.

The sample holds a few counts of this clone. This CDR3 is CASSHAVHRGNSPLHF. The DNA of the CDR3 is TGTGCCAGCAGTCATGCCGTACACAGGGGTAATTCACCCCTCCACTTT. The chain uses TRBV6-2 or TRBV6-3 and TRBJ1-6, with TRBD1 identical over 7 bases. V was pared by 5 bases and J by 6 bases, with 10 bases of the junction left unmatched. Germline values: CDR1 MNHEY, CDR2 SVGEGT. This CDR3 region has 16 residues.

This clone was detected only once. CDR3 DNA: TGTGCCAGCAGTACCCGACAGGGGACACCCCTCCACTTT. Translating gives CASSTRQGTPLHF. The chain joins TRBV6-5 to TRBJ1-6, with 8 bases identical to TRBD1. This CDR3 has 13 amino acids. Germline V gene data show CDR1 as MNHEY and CDR2 as SVGAGI. The V segment lost 5 bases and the J segment 11 bases; nucleotides outside the gene matches: 5.

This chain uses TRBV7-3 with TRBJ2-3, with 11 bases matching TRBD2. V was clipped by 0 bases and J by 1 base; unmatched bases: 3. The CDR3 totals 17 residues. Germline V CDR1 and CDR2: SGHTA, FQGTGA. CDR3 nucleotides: TGTGCCAGCAGCTTAACCCCGACTAGCGGGGGCACAGATACGCAGTATTTT. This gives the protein CASSLTPTSGGTDTQYF.

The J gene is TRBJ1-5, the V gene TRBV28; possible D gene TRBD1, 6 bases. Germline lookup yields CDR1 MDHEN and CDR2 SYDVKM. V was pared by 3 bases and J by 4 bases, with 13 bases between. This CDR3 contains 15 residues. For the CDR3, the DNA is TGTGCCAGCAGTTTGCCAGGGGCTCGAAATCAGCCCCAGCATTTT. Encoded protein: CASSLPGARNQPQHF.

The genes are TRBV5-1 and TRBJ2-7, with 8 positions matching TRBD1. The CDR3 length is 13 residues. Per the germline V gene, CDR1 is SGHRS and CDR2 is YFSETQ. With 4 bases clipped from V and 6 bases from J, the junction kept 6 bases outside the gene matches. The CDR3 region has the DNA TGCGCCAGCAGCCAGGACAGGGCAGGCGAGCAGTACTTC. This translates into CASSQDRAGEQYF.